This TCR beta chain was captured in a study of T cell repertoires in cytomegalovirus infection. Study observations and caveats: What dominated the ex vivo response were HLA-C-restricted CMV-specific TCR beta clonotypes. Adding up the frequency of public TCR beta families identified people who carried CMV plus the relevant HLA.

This clonotype was observed many times. Its cognate antigen is unknown. TCRdb ran MiXCR on the reads and lists one entry per CDR3 protein. The data contain hundreds of thousands of distinct CDR3 sequences, 32% of them singletons. CDR3 length: 18 residues. Trimming took off 6 bases at V and 7 bases at J, with 30 bases between the two ends. This TCR was sampled from a human donor in good health (CMV status not recorded). Some clones in this sample may be carry-over from other donors' samples. This specimen consisted of cultured CD8+ T cells from PBMCs, obtained from culture after CMV antigen stimulation. The chain uses TRBV12-3 or TRBV12-4 and TRBJ2-5; TRBD1 is a possible D gene (6 bases). The CDR3 nucleotides are TGTGCCAGCAGCTTCCAGATCAGCGGACAGCCAAGAGGAAGGACCCAGTACTTC. It encodes CASSFQISGQPRGRTQYF.